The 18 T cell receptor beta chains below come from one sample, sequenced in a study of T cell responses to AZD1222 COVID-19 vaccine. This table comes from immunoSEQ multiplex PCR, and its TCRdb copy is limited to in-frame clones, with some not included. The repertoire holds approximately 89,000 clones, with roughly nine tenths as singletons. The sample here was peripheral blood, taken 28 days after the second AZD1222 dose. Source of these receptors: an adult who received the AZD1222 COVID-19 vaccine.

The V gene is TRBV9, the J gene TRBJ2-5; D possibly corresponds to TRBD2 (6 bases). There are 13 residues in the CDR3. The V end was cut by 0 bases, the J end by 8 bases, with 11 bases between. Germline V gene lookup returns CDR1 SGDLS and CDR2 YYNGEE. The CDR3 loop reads CASSVGAGSTQYF. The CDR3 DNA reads TGTGCCAGCAGCGTAGGCGCGGGGTCAACCCAGTACTTC.

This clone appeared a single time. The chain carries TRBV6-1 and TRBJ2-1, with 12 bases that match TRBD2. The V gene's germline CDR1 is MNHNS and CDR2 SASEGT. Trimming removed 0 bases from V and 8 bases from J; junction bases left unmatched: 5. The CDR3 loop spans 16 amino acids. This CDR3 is CASSEALAGGQDEQFF. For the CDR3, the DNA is TGTGCCAGCAGTGAAGCGCTAGCGGGGGGGCAAGATGAGCAGTTCTTC.

Written as DNA, the CDR3 is TGTGCCAGCAGCTTAGGATGGGGGACGAGAGAGCAGTACTTC. This gives the protein CASSLGWGTREQYF. The chain links TRBV11-2 to TRBJ2-7, with D perhaps given as TRBD1 or TRBD2 (5 bases each). V was pared by 1 base and J by 7 bases, with 14 bases between. The CDR3 has 14 residues. Germline CDR1 is SGHAT and CDR2 is FQNNGV.

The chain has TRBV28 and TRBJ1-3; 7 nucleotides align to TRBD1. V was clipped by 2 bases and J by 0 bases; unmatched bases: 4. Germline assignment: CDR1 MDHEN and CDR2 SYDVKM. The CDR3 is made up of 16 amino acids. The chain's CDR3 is CASSLLGQVSGNTIYF. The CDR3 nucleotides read TGTGCCAGCAGTTTACTCGGACAGGTCTCTGGAAACACCATATATTTT.

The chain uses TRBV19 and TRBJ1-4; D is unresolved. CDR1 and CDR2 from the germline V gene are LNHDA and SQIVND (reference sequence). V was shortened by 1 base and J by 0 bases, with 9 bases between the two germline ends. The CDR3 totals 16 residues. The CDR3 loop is CASSIGVSATNEKLFF. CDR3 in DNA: TGTGCCAGTAGTATAGGAGTTAGTGCAACTAATGAAAAACTGTTTTTT.

CDR3 nucleotide sequence: TGTGCCACCAGCAGAGATACCCAGGGGGCCGGCTATGGCTACACCTTC. It encodes CATSRDTQGAGYGYTF. V gene TRBV15 combines with J gene TRBJ1-2; 8 bases agree with TRBD1. The CDR3 runs 16 residues. The trim removed 0 bases at V and 4 bases at J, leaving 7 bases unmatched. In germline, CDR1 is LNHNV, CDR2 YYDKDF (reference sequence).

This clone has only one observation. As DNA, the CDR3 is TGTGCCAGCAGTTACGGCCCAGTTTTGAACACTGAAGCTTTCTTT. Translating it yields CASSYGPVLNTEAFF. This chain joins TRBV6-5 and TRBJ1-1; D unclear. The CDR3 has 15 amino acids. V was trimmed by 2 bases and J by 0 bases, leaving 10 bases between them. Germline loops: CDR1 MNHEY, CDR2 SVGAGI.

DNA for the CDR3: TGCGCCAGCAGCCAAGTTATCCCTGGGCAGGGGAGCTCCTACGAGCAGTACTTC. Encoded protein: CASSQVIPGQGSSYEQYF. The rearrangement uses TRBV4-3 and TRBJ2-7; D perhaps matches TRBD1 (6 bases). Germline loops: CDR1 LGHNA, CDR2 YSLEER. V lost 1 base and J 0 bases, leaving 19 bases between the germline ends. CDR3 length: 18 amino acids.

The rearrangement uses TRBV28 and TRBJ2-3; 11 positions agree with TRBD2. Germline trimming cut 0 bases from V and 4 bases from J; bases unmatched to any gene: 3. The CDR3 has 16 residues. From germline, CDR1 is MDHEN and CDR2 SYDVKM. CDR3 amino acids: CASSLWDSGGADTQYF. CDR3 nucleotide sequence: TGTGCCAGCAGTTTATGGGATAGCGGGGGGGCAGATACGCAGTATTTT.

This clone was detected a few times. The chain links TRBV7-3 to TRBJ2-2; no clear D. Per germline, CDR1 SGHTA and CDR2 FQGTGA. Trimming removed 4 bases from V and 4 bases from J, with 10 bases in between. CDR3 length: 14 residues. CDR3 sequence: CASSSGSATGELFF. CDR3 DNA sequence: TGTGCCAGCAGCTCCGGGTCCGCCACCGGGGAGCTGTTTTTT.

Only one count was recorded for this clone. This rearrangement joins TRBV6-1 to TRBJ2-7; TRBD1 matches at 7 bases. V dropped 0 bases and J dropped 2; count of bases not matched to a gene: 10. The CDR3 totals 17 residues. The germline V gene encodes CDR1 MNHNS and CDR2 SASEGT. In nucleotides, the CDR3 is TGTGCCAGCAGTGAAGCTGCCCTAGGGGACAGAGCCTACGAGCAGTACTTC. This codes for CASSEAALGDRAYEQYF.

The CDR3 reads CASSRELGEKNTGELFF. The CDR3 bases are TGTGCCAGCAGCCGGGAGCTAGGTGAAAAGAACACCGGGGAGCTGTTTTTT. The chain combines TRBV3-1 (or the pseudogene TRBV3-2) with TRBJ2-2; weak D call: TRBD2 (5 bases). Germline V gene lookup returns CDR1 LGHDT and CDR2 YNNKEL (reference sequence). This CDR3 is built from 17 residues. Trimming cost V 4 bases and J 1 base, with 16 bases left between them.

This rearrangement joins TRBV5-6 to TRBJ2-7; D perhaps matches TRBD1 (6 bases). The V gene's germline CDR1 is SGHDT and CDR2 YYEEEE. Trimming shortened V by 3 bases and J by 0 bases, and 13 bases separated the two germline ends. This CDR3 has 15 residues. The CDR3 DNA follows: TGTGCCAGCAGCTCGTTCGGGACATCCTCCTACGAGCAGTACTTC. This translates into CASSSFGTSSYEQYF.

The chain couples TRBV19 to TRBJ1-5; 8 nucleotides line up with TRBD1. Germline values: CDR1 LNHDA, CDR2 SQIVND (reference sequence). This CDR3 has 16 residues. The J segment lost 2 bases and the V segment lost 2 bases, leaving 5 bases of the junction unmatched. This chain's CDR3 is CASSIYRGGGNQPQHF. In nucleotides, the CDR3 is TGTGCCAGTAGTATATACAGGGGGGGAGGCAATCAGCCCCAGCATTTT.

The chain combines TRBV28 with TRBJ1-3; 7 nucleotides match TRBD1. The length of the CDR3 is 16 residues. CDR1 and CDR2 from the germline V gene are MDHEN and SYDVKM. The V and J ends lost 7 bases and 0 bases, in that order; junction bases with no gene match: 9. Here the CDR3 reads CASTETGLLSGNTIYF. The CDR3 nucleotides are TGTGCCAGCACCGAGACAGGGCTTCTCTCTGGAAACACCATATATTTT.

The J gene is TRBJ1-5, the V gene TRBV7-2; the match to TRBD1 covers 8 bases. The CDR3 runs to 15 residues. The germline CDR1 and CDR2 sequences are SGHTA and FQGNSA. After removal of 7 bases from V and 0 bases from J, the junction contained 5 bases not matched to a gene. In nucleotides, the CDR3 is TGTGCCAGCACCCCCGACAGGGGTAGCAATCAGCCCCAGCATTTT. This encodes CASTPDRGSNQPQHF.

CDR3 coding DNA: TGTGCCAGCAGTTTAGAAAAGACCCAGTACTTC. Translation gives CASSLEKTQYF. This sequence joins TRBV12-3 or TRBV12-4 and TRBJ2-5; D remains unclear. The length of the CDR3 is 11 residues. V was shortened by 1 base and J by 6 bases, with 3 bases between the two germline ends.

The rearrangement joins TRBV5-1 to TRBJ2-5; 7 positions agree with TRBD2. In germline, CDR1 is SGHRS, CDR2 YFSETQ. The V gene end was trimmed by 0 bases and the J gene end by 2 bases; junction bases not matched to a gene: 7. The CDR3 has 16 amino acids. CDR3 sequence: CASSLGPAGIQETQYF. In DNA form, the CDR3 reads TGCGCCAGCAGCTTGGGGCCAGCGGGGATTCAAGAGACCCAGTACTTC.